This T cell receptor beta chain was captured in a study of blood T cell repertoires in COVID-19. As for the study in general: Donors in the United States, Italy and Spain gave samples during acute or convalescent COVID-19. T cells, B-cell-depleted T cells, or PBMCs provided the cDNA or gDNA that served as material.

In the source study's methods: Reference gene primer amplification in the assay estimated nucleated cell counts. Some clones are missing from TCRdb's copy, which holds only in-frame ones; the method was immunoSEQ multiplex PCR. The V and J calls and clone size were taken over from that table, and D and trimming were inferred from the DNA. The sample gives roughly 150,000 clones, around 76% of which show up once; less than 4.5% is in the top ten. This clone was seen only a few times. CDR1 is SGHKS, CDR2 YYEKEE, per germline (reference sequence). V was clipped by 0 bases and J by 0 bases, with 10 bases between them. The CDR3 covers 17 residues.

This clonotype was obtained from a man between 60 and 75 years old with acute or convalescent COVID-19. The specimen was peripheral blood. V is TRBV5-5 and J is TRBJ2-6, with D possibly being TRBD1 (6 bases). The DNA for the CDR3 is TGTGCCAGCAGCTTGGGGACAGCGATCTCTGGGGCCAACGTCCTGACTTTC. Its translation: CASSLGTAISGANVLTF.